This T cell receptor (beta chain) was captured by sequencing in a study of T cell responses to AZD1222 COVID-19 vaccine. Study outcomes and limitations: Baseline testing showed seropositivity in only a handful of AZD1222 recipients.

Germline loops: CDR1 WSHSY, CDR2 SAAADI. The CDR3 length is 12 residues. Trimming left V 6 bases short and J 6 bases short, with 12 bases between. The assay was immunoSEQ multiplex PCR, and TCRdb's table has in-frame clones only and misses some. The sample has about 100,000 clones, approximately 87% seen once. This clone has only one observation. Its antigen remains unknown. This sequence originates from an adult in good health. The genes are TRBV10-2 and TRBJ2-7, with no clear D. Sequences were derived from peripheral blood, sampled on day 0 of AZD1222 vaccination. The CDR3 coding sequence is TGCGCCAGCAGGGCCGAGGCCAGCGAGCAGTACTTC. Translation gives CASRAEASEQYF.